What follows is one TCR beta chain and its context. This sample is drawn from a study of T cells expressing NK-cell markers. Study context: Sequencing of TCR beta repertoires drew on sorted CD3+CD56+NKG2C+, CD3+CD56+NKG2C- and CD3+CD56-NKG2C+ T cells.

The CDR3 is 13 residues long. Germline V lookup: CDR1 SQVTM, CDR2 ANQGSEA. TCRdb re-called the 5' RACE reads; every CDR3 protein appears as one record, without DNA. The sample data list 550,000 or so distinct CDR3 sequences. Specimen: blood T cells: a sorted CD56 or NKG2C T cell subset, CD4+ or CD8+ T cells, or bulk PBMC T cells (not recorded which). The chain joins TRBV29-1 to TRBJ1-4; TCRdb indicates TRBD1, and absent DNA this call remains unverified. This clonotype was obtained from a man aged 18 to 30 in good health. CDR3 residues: CSVGRTDWGKLFF.